The 26 T cell receptor delta chains in this list originate from one sample, sequenced in a study of gamma-delta chains in newborns, infants, children. TCRdb called clones from the reads again using CATT. Of more than 1,300 delta-chain clones listed, 0.95% to 1.2% are singletons. The specimen sequenced was blood. The origin of the receptors is a child in good health.

This clone was detected only a few times. A far larger clone differs by one base, so this is likely a read error. Other DNA sequences in this specimen translate into the identical CDR3. This chain connects TRDV2 to TRDJ1; 13 bases are a match to TRDD3. This CDR3 comprises 29 residues. From germline, CDR1 is GEAIGNYY and CDR2 EKD. V lost 1 base and J lost 1; bases outside the gene matches: 41. CDR3 loop: CACDTVNSGQTYRGLLGDTTLGGTDKLIF. The CDR3 DNA sequence: TGTGCCTGTGACACTGTCAACTCCGGGCAAACCTACCGTGGGTTACTGGGGGATACGACCCTGGGCGGCACCGATAAACTCATCTTT.

This clone turned up a few times. For this DNA, TCRdb reports the protein of a much larger clone, which diverges at residue 15, most likely from a read error; the protein presented here is translated directly from the DNA. The CDR3 reads CALGEQSYSTLGVHADKLIF. DNA of the CDR3: TGTGCTCTTGGGGAACAGTCCTACTCCACACTGGGGGTCCACGCCGATAAACTCATCTTT. The gene calls are TRDV1 and TRDJ1, with 8 bases identical to TRDD3. V was clipped by 1 base and J by 3 bases; unmatched bases: 19. Looked up from germline, CDR1 is TSWWSYY and CDR2 is QGS. The CDR3 sequence is 20 residues long.

Concerning this clone: This probably arose from a read error, given a far larger clone one base away. J is TRDJ1 and V is TRDV2, with a weak D call TRDD3 (6 bases). The CDR3 is 14 amino acids. V shed 4 bases and J shed 1 base, with 12 bases lying between them. Germline lookup yields CDR1 GEAIGNYY and CDR2 EKD. CDR3 DNA: TGTGCCTGTGAGCCCTGGGGAAGCACCGATAAACTCATCTTT. It specifies CACEPWGSTDKLIF.

This clone occurred a few times. The likely explanation is a read error, given a far larger clone one base away. Other DNA sequences of this sample code for an identical CDR3. J is TRDJ1 and V is TRDV2, with 8 bases aligning to TRDD3. Germline V lookup: CDR1 GEAIGNYY, CDR2 EKD. This CDR3 comprises 14 residues. The CDR3 DNA reads TGTGCCTGTGACAAGCTGGGGGACACCGATAAGCTCATCTTT. This translates into CACDKLGDTDKLIF.

Details on this clone: The mismatch at residue 13 between this DNA's translation and the TCRdb protein of a much larger clone likely reflects a read error; the protein shown is translated from the DNA. The rearrangement links TRDV2 to TRDJ1, with 12 bases that match TRDD3. CDR3 length equals 16 residues. CDR1 is GEAIGNYY and CDR2 is EKD in the germline V gene. Here the CDR3 DNA reads TGTGCCTGTGACCTCCTGGGGGATACGCTTGACGATAGACTCATCTTT. Translating it yields CACDLLGDTLDDRLIF.

Of note for this clone: Translating this DNA gives a protein that differs at residue 12 from the TCRdb one, which belongs to a much larger clone; a read error is likely, and the protein shown is this translation. The gene calls are TRDV2 and TRDJ1; 7 bases match TRDD3. Germline V CDR1 and CDR2: GEAIGNYY, EKD. J lost 0 bases, V lost 1 base, and 19 bases had no gene match. The CDR3 totals 20 residues. For the CDR3, the DNA is TGTGCCTGTGACACTCTGCTGGTACTGGGGACCCCGAAGTACACCGATAAACTCATCTTT. It encodes CACDTLLVLGTPKYTDKLIF.

The rearrangement links TRDV1 to TRDJ1, with a possible D match to TRDD3 (6 bases). V lost 2 bases, J lost 2 bases, and 33 bases lay in between. This CDR3 has 22 residues. The germline V gene encodes CDR1 TSWWSYY and CDR2 QGS. This CDR3 reads CALGESRRSELGQYQTTDKLIF. The DNA of the CDR3 is TGTGCTCTTGGGGAATCTAGACGTTCTGAGCTGGGGCAATATCAGACGACCGATAAACTCATCTTT.

This clone was seen a handful of times. The protein TCRdb lists belongs to a much larger clone and differs from this DNA's translation at residue 11, which points to a read error; the protein shown is made from the DNA. The chain combines TRDV2 with TRDJ1, with D possibly matching TRDD3 (6 bases). Germline V gene data show CDR1 as GEAIGNYY and CDR2 as EKD. This CDR3 has 17 residues. Deletions cut 6 bases from V and 3 bases from J, with 25 bases between. This CDR3 reads CACTALGISLSPDKLIF. The DNA of the CDR3 is TGTGCCTGTACCGCCTTGGGGATTAGTTTGAGTCCCGATAAACTCATCTTT.

To note about this clone: This probably arose from a read error, given a far larger clone one base away. Other DNA sequences in this sample translate to the same CDR3. V and J are TRDV2 and TRDJ1; 8 nucleotides agree with TRDD2. This CDR3 spans 23 amino acids. The germline gives CDR1 GEAIGNYY, CDR2 EKD. V shed 2 bases, J shed 3 bases, and the junction held 31 bases outside the gene matches. The CDR3 protein is CACDILSSYEVEDTRGAADKLIF. CDR3 nucleotides: TGTGCCTGTGACATCTTGTCTTCCTACGAAGTGGAGGATACTAGGGGGGCGGCCGATAAACTCATCTTT.

This clone came up a few times. Only one base separates this from a far larger clonotype, so it likely reflects a read error. Other nucleotide sequences from this sample produce the same CDR3. The DNA for the CDR3 is TGTGCCTGTGACGCACTAGGGGCTAACACCGATAAACTCATCTTT. Translating it yields CACDALGANTDKLIF. V and J are TRDV2 and TRDJ1; D is ambiguous. V dropped 3 bases and J dropped 0 bases, with 13 bases sitting between them. The CDR3 length is 15 residues. Germline V CDR1 and CDR2: GEAIGNYY, EKD.

About this clone itself: This sequence may be a read error, since a much larger clone differs from it by one base. V and J are TRDV2 and TRDJ1; 11 bases are a match to TRDD3. This CDR3 comprises 26 residues. The J segment lost 0 bases and the V segment lost 0 bases, leaving 32 bases of the junction unmatched. Looked up from germline, CDR1 is GEAIGNYY and CDR2 is EKD. The CDR3 is CACDTLSIGPPTELPGGYTYTDKLIF. In DNA form, the CDR3 reads TGTGCCTGTGACACCTTGTCGATTGGACCTCCTACCGAACTCCCTGGGGGATACACGTACACCGATAAACTCATCTTT.

This clone has just a few counts. The protein TCRdb lists belongs to a much larger clone and differs from this DNA's translation at residue 13, which points to a read error; the protein shown is made from the DNA. This sequence joins TRDV2 and TRDJ1, with 9 bases fitting TRDD3. V lost 1 base, J lost 1 base, and 15 bases stayed unmatched. Germline CDR1 reads GEAIGNYY; CDR2 reads EKD. The CDR3 contains 19 residues. CDR3 protein: CACDTLTGGATSVTDKLIF. CDR3 DNA sequence: TGTGCCTGTGACACTCTGACTGGGGGAGCCACGTCCGTCACCGATAAACTCATCTTT.

This clone was counted only a few times. The likely explanation is a read error, given a far larger clone one base away. The sample contains more than one DNA sequence encoding this CDR3. The chain couples TRDV2 to TRDJ1, with 9 positions matching TRDD3. The germline V gene has CDR1 GEAIGNYY and CDR2 EKD. The CDR3 is made up of 19 amino acids. V dropped 0 bases and J dropped 1; count of bases not matched to a gene: 14. This chain's CDR3 is CACDTLTGGATSATDKLIF. The CDR3 region has the DNA TGTGCCTGTGACACCCTGACTGGGGGAGCCACGTCCGCCACCGATAAACTCATCTTT.

In this sample, this clone turned up a few times. A single base separates this from a much larger clone, so it may be a read error. This chain links TRDV2 with TRDJ1; TRDD3 agrees at 12 bases. There are 19 residues in the CDR3. Germline loops: CDR1 GEAIGNYY, CDR2 EKD. The CDR3 loop is CARDSILGDTQRYTDKLIF. The CDR3 coding sequence is TGTGCCCGTGACAGCATACTGGGGGATACACAAAGATACACCGATAAACTCATCTTT.

This clone was counted between two and nine times. The likely explanation is a read error, given a far larger clone one base away. This sample also contains other DNA sequences that code for the same CDR3. V and J are TRDV2 and TRDJ1; 7 bases agree with TRDD3. Germline V gene sequence: CDR1 GEAIGNYY, CDR2 EKD. The CDR3 has 14 residues. CDR3 sequence reads: CACDTWGRTDKLIF. CDR3 in DNA: TGTGCCTGTGACACTTGGGGGAGAACCGATAAACTCATCTTC.

This clone has a handful of counts. The protein TCRdb gives is from a much larger clone and does not agree with this DNA's translation at residue 17, likely a read error; the protein shown here comes from the DNA. The gene calls are TRDV2 and TRDJ1; 9 bases line up with TRDD3. The CDR3 loop spans 19 amino acids. CDR1 and CDR2 from the germline V gene are GEAIGNYY and EKD. The chain's CDR3 is CACDTLTGGATSATDKFIF. In DNA, the CDR3 is TGTGCCTGTGACACTCTGACTGGGGGAGCCACGTCCGCCACCGATAAATTCATCTTT.

Worth noting for this clone: This likely came from a read error, as a far larger clone is one base away. Different DNA sequences within this sample yield the same CDR3. This sequence joins TRDV2 and TRDJ1, with 12 bases aligning to TRDD3. The CDR3 has 19 amino acids. From germline, CDR1 is GEAIGNYY and CDR2 EKD. J was trimmed by 0 bases and V by 2 bases; bases with no gene match: 12. The CDR3 sequence is CACDSILGDTQRYTDKLIF. DNA for the CDR3: TGTGCCTGTGACAGCATACTGGGGGATACACAAAGGTACACCGATAAACTCATCTTT.

Details on this clone: TCRdb's protein, taken from a much larger clone, differs from this DNA's translation at residue 11, likely owing to a read error; the protein displayed comes from the DNA. The rearrangement links TRDV2 to TRDJ1; TRDD3 matches 7 bases. The CDR3 has 16 amino acids. CDR1 and CDR2 from the germline V gene are GEAIGNYY and EKD. Losses at the gene ends were 0 bases for V and 4 bases for J; bases not matched to a gene: 10. DNA of the CDR3: TGTGCCTGTGACACCCTTACTGGGGCCTACATCGATAAACTCATCTTT. It codes for CACDTLTGAYIDKLIF.

This clone qualifies as hyperexpanded (1% or more). At the DNA level, this CDR3 is encoded by other sequences in the same sample as well. The rearrangement joins TRDV2 to TRDJ1; 7 positions agree with TRDD3. J was trimmed by 0 bases and V by 2 bases; bases with no gene match: 2. Germline loops: CDR1 GEAIGNYY, CDR2 EKD. This CDR3 region has 14 residues. The CDR3 DNA sequence: TGTGCCTGTGACAAGCTGGGGGACACCGATAAACTCATCTTT. Residues: CACDKLGDTDKLIF.

Judged by abundance, this clone is large. Other DNA sequences in this specimen translate into the identical CDR3. The rearrangement uses TRDV2 and TRDJ1; TRDD3 agrees at 7 bases. Germline-derived CDR1 and CDR2 are GEAIGNYY and EKD. After removal of 3 bases from V and 3 bases from J, the junction contained 9 bases not matched to a gene. The CDR3 runs to 15 residues. The CDR3, as DNA: TGTGCCTGTGACGCCCTTACTGGGGCCCCCGATAAACTCATCTTT. Encoded protein: CACDALTGAPDKLIF.

In its sample, this clone was seen a few times. This DNA's translation differs at residue 17 from TCRdb's protein, which comes from a much larger clone; a read error is likely, and the protein shown is translated from the DNA. The rearrangement uses TRDV2 and TRDJ3, with 7 bases fitting TRDD3. Germline assignment: CDR1 GEAIGNYY and CDR2 EKD. CDR3 size: 19 residues. CDR3 residues: CACDTVLGGQTWDTRQVFF. In DNA form, the CDR3 reads TGTGCCTGTGACACCGTGCTGGGGGGCCAGACCTGGGACACCCGACAGGTGTTTTTC.

About this clone: The protein held in TCRdb is that of a much larger clone and does not match this DNA's translation at residue 8, likely because of a read error; the protein shown is translated from the DNA. The genes are TRDV2 and TRDJ3; tentative D call: TRDD3 (5 bases). Germline-derived CDR1 and CDR2 are GEAIGNYY and EKD. The CDR3 consists of 19 residues. V lost 1 base and J lost 0, with 15 bases in between. The CDR3 loop reads CACDTNWWMNSWDTRQMFF. The CDR3 nucleotides read TGTGCCTGTGACACTAACTGGTGGATGAACTCCTGGGACACCCGACAGATGTTTTTC.

This clone was counted a few times. The chain has TRDV1 and TRDJ1; D possibly corresponds to TRDD3 (6 bases). V was shortened by 4 bases and J by 3 bases, with 21 bases between the two germline ends. The CDR3 covers 17 residues. The V gene's germline CDR1 is TSWWSYY and CDR2 QGS. CDR3 loop: CALGVYFWGPDADKLIF. Here the CDR3 DNA reads TGTGCTCTTGGGGTCTACTTCTGGGGCCCCGACGCCGATAAACTCATCTTT.

The V gene is listed as TRDV2; no J gene was called. Germline V CDR1 and CDR2: GEAIGNYY, EKD. This CDR3 contains 14 residues. CDR3 sequence: CACDALLDADKPIF. The CDR3 DNA reads TGTGCCTGTGACGCTTTACTCGACGCCGATAAACCCATCTTT.

Note on this clone: The junction does not match germline at one end; this may be a read error. The V and J genes are TRDV2 and TRDJ1, with D maybe TRDD3 (6 bases). The CDR3 length is 15 residues. Germline V gene data show CDR1 as GEAIGNYY and CDR2 as EKD. The CDR3 protein is CACGTLVGVRDKLIF. For the CDR3, the DNA is TGTGCCTGTGGCACCCTTGTGGGGGTGCGCGATAAGCTCATCTTT.

This clone was recorded a few times. The mismatch at residue 4 between this DNA's translation and the TCRdb protein of a much larger clone likely reflects a read error; the protein shown is translated from the DNA. The V call is TRDV2, the J call TRDJ1, with 8 bases fitting TRDD3. The CDR3 totals 14 residues. Trimming cost V 5 bases and J 8 bases; bases outside gene matches: 12. Per germline, CDR1 GEAIGNYY and CDR2 EKD. In DNA, the CDR3 is TGTGCCTGTGGCCTTCTGGGGGACCATCTAAAACTCATCTTT. Amino acid sequence: CACGLLGDHLKLIF.